The 14 T cell receptor beta chains presented below share a single source sample, sequenced in a study of CD8+ T cells in alopecia areata. The authors extracted RNA and reverse transcribed it into cDNA as the sequencing template. Method: immunoSEQ multiplex PCR; TCRdb's copy keeps in-frame clones and lacks some. The sample has 200,000 or so clones, roughly three fifths seen once; the top ten hold roughly 5%. The sample consisted of CD8+ T cells sorted from blood. These receptors were collected from a human donor in good health.

This chain uses TRBV11-2 with TRBJ1-1; no definite D call. Germline CDR1 reads SGHAT; CDR2 reads FQNNGV. Between the trimmed V and J ends, which lost 5 bases and 7 bases, there was a span of 14 bases. The CDR3 spans 13 residues. The CDR3 protein is CASSPSPGFEAFF. As DNA, the CDR3 is TGTGCCAGCAGCCCCAGCCCGGGGTTTGAAGCTTTCTTT.

V gene TRBV5-6 combines with J gene TRBJ2-5; D is unclear. This CDR3 is built from 14 residues. Trimming stripped 0 bases from V and 5 bases from J, with 11 bases between. Germline CDR1 is SGHDT and CDR2 is YYEEEE. The CDR3 loop reads CASSLALGVETQYF. CDR3 nucleotides: TGTGCCAGCAGCTTGGCCCTGGGCGTCGAGACCCAGTACTTC.

CDR3 sequence: CASSLSLGAYNEQFF. The CDR3 region has the DNA TGTGCCAGCAGTTTAAGTTTGGGGGCCTACAATGAGCAGTTCTTC. This sequence joins TRBV27 and TRBJ2-1, with D perhaps TRBD1 or TRBD2 (5 bases each). Germline CDR1 and CDR2: MNHEY and SMNVEV (reference sequence). This CDR3 spans 15 amino acids. V was clipped by 2 bases and J by 2 bases, with 10 bases between them.

This clone has only a few counts. This chain connects TRBV7-9 to TRBJ1-1; no clear D. Germline V CDR1 and CDR2: SEHNR, FQNEAQ (reference sequence). This CDR3 has 12 residues. Trimming left V 1 base short and J 13 bases short, with 13 bases between. Here the CDR3 DNA reads TGTGCCAGCAGCTTAGACCCACTGGAGGGTTTCTTT. This gives the protein CASSLDPLEGFF.

This clone has more than one count but fewer than ten. The rearrangement links TRBV30 to TRBJ1-2, with no clear D. Between the trimmed V and J ends, which lost 4 bases and 5 bases, there was a span of 8 bases. CDR3 size: 11 residues. From germline, CDR1 is GTSNPN and CDR2 SVGIG (reference sequence). The CDR3 DNA follows: TGTGCCTGGACAGACCAATATGGCTACACCTTC. Its protein is CAWTDQYGYTF.

There are a few counts of this clone. The chain has TRBV28 and TRBJ2-1, with 11 bases that match TRBD2. CDR3 size: 18 residues. V lost 3 bases and J lost 4; bases outside the gene matches: 11. Germline V gives CDR1 MDHEN, CDR2 SYDVKM. CDR3 region: CASSFPGASGGQYNEQFF. CDR3 DNA: TGTGCCAGCAGTTTCCCTGGGGCTAGCGGGGGGCAGTACAATGAGCAGTTCTTC.

The chain carries TRBV7-2 and TRBJ2-7; D uncertain. The V and J ends lost 1 base and 2 bases respectively, with 9 bases between them. In germline, CDR1 is SGHTA, CDR2 FQGNSA. CDR3 size: 14 residues. CDR3 DNA sequence: TGTGCCAGCAGCTTAGGAGGAGACACCTACGAGCAGTACTTC. Its protein product is CASSLGGDTYEQYF.

In this sample, this clone turned up once. The chain recombines TRBV27 with TRBJ2-5; D is uncertain. V was pared by 2 bases and J by 5 bases, with 9 bases between. The CDR3 has 13 residues. The germline V gene has CDR1 MNHEY and CDR2 SMNVEV (reference sequence). The CDR3 is CASSLSPRETQYF. CDR3 sequence (DNA): TGTGCCAGCAGTTTAAGCCCCAGGGAGACCCAGTACTTC.

This clone was observed a few times. The chain uses TRBV9 and TRBJ2-2, with a tentative D call TRBD2 (5 bases). The CDR3 totals 15 residues. Germline CDR1 is SGDLS and CDR2 is YYNGEE. Trimming stripped 2 bases from V and 5 bases from J, with 13 bases between. The CDR3 sequence: CASSVSVGVTGELFF. As DNA, the CDR3 is TGTGCCAGCAGCGTGTCCGTCGGGGTGACCGGGGAGCTGTTTTTT.

This clone was detected a few times. The J gene is TRBJ1-2, the V gene TRBV27; weak D call: TRBD1 (6 bases). With 5 bases removed from V and 8 bases from J, the gap between germline ends came to 18 bases. The CDR3 is made up of 14 amino acids. CDR1 and CDR2 (germline): MNHEY, SMNVEV (reference sequence). CDR3 residues: CASSPNPTGRGYTF. Here the CDR3 DNA reads TGTGCCAGCAGTCCTAACCCTACAGGGAGAGGCTACACCTTC.

The V and J genes are TRBV25-1 and TRBJ2-7; 9 positions agree with TRBD1. Germline V CDR1 and CDR2: MGHDK, SYGVNS. V shed 2 bases and J 3 bases; nucleotides not matched to a gene: 11. The CDR3 spans 17 residues. The CDR3 coding sequence is TGTGCCAGCAGTGAAAGGACAGGGGACCTGGACGGCTACGAGCAGTACTTC. Residues: CASSERTGDLDGYEQYF.

The chain joins TRBV5-1 to TRBJ2-5; D uncertain. The CDR3 runs to 13 residues. The V end lost 0 bases, the J end lost 1 base, and 4 bases lay between the germline ends. In germline, CDR1 is SGHRS, CDR2 YFSETQ. This chain's CDR3 is CASSLAPQETQYF. The CDR3 nucleotides read TGCGCCAGCAGCTTGGCCCCCCAAGAGACCCAGTACTTC.

This chain links TRBV27 with TRBJ1-5; D is undetermined. This CDR3 is 12 amino acids long. Germline values: CDR1 MNHEY, CDR2 SMNVEV (reference sequence). Trimming removed 0 bases from V and 9 bases from J, with 6 bases in between. The CDR3 nucleotides read TGTGCCAGCAGTTTATCATCCGGGCCCCAGCATTTT. Protein: CASSLSSGPQHF.

The V call is TRBV27, the J call TRBJ2-1; 8 nucleotides match TRBD1. There are 16 residues in the CDR3. With 6 bases clipped from V and 4 bases from J, the junction kept 11 bases outside the gene matches. The germline V gene has CDR1 MNHEY and CDR2 SMNVEV (reference sequence). Here the CDR3 DNA reads TGTGCCAGCAGATCCGAGCCGGACAGGGCTTACAATGAGCAGTTCTTC. It translates to CASRSEPDRAYNEQFF.